These 8 T cell receptor beta chains came from one sample sequenced in a study of T cell repertoires in cytomegalovirus infection. TCRdb recomputed calls from the reads with MiXCR, one row per CDR3 protein. The data show approximately 81,000 distinct CDR3 sequences, with about 24% seen just once and 50% held by the top ten. For these receptors, no antigen is known. This specimen was CD8+ T cells from cultured PBMCs, taken from culture after CMV antigen stimulation. The source of these receptors is a human donor in good health (CMV status not recorded). Some clones in this sample may be carry-over from other donors' samples.

There are a few counts of this clonotype. The chain links TRBV28 to TRBJ2-3; no reliable D call. There are 13 residues in the CDR3. The germline V gene has CDR1 MDHEN and CDR2 SYDVKM. V shed 5 bases and J shed 10 bases, with 16 bases lying between them. CDR3 region: CASSLIGQHAQYF. CDR3 sequence (DNA): TGTGCCAGCAGTCTTATCGGGCAGCACGCGCAGTATTTT.

This chain connects TRBV28 to TRBJ2-7; possibly TRBD2 for D (5 bases). CDR1 is MDHEN and CDR2 is SYDVKM in the germline V gene. Trimming pared 3 bases from V and 5 bases from J, leaving 14 bases between. This CDR3 is 14 amino acids long. Here the CDR3 reads CASSFESSRDEQYF. CDR3 in DNA: TGTGCCAGCAGTTTCGAATCTAGCCGGGACGAGCAGTACTTC. Using reference TRBV28 and TRBJ2-7 for the parts outside the CDR3, the full variable domain is DVKVTQSSRYLVKRTGEKVFLECVQDMDHENMFWYRQDPGLGLRLIYFSYDVKMKEKGDIPEGYSVSREKKERFSLILESASTNQTSMYLCASSFESSRDEQYFGPGTRLTVT.

This clonotype was seen only once. This chain joins TRBV27 and TRBJ2-5; D gene unclear. The ends were cut back, 5 bases at V and 3 bases at J, with 4 bases in the middle. Germline V CDR1 and CDR2: MNHEY, SMNVEV (reference sequence). There are 11 residues in the CDR3. The CDR3, as DNA: TGTGCCAGCAGTGGGAAAGAGACCCAGTACTTC. Encoded protein: CASSGKETQYF.

This chain uses TRBV28 with TRBJ2-7; D unresolved. The germline V gene encodes CDR1 MDHEN and CDR2 SYDVKM. V was trimmed by 4 bases and J by 3 bases, leaving 4 bases between them. The CDR3 length is 11 residues. In DNA form, the CDR3 reads TGTGCCAGCAGTTATCTCTACGAGCAGTACTTC. Translated: CASSYLYEQYF.

This clonotype was seen repeatedly, ten times or more. The chain combines TRBV7-9 with TRBJ1-5, with TRBD1 identical over 9 bases. After removal of 5 bases from V and 5 bases from J, the junction contained 4 bases not matched to a gene. Germline CDR1 is SEHNR and CDR2 is FQNEAQ (reference sequence). This CDR3 is built from 14 residues. The CDR3 bases are TGTGCCAGCAGCACGACAGGGGGTGATCAGCCCCAGCATTTT. It is translated as CASSTTGGDQPQHF.

This clonotype showed up many times. The V gene is TRBV7-9, the J gene TRBJ2-1; D tentatively reads TRBD1 or TRBD2 (5 bases each). The ends were cut back, 5 bases at V and 5 bases at J, with 10 bases in the middle. Germline V gene data show CDR1 as SEHNR and CDR2 as FQNEAQ (reference sequence). This CDR3 region has 13 residues. The CDR3 coding sequence is TGTGCCAGCAGCCCAGGGAGAAACAATGAGCAGTTCTTC. Translation gives CASSPGRNNEQFF.

In DNA form, the CDR3 reads TGTGCCAGCAGTCAATCATATGGGAATGAGCAGTTCTTC. Its translation is CASSQSYGNEQFF. The chain carries TRBV6-5 and TRBJ2-1; no clear D gene. CDR1 is MNHEY and CDR2 is SVGAGI in the germline V gene. V shed 5 bases and J shed 7 bases, with 12 bases lying between them. The CDR3 runs to 13 residues.

The chain links TRBV4-3 to TRBJ1-1; no clear D. The V end was cut by 2 bases, the J end by 2 bases, with 15 bases between. The CDR3 is 16 amino acids. Germline V gives CDR1 LGHNA, CDR2 YSLEER. The CDR3 region has the DNA TGCGCCAGCAGCCAATGGGCCCCTTCAATCAACACTGAAGCTTTCTTT. This encodes CASSQWAPSINTEAFF.